These T cell receptor beta chains were read from a single sample in a study of blood T cell repertoires in COVID-19. Produced via immunoSEQ multiplex PCR; TCRdb's table is partial and in-frame only. The sample holds about 100,000 clones; more than 75% are singletons and the top ten take 7% to 9%. Sequencing used peripheral blood. Source of these receptors: a man aged 25-45 years in a cohort sampled during active COVID-19. Both conserved end residues are part of each CDR3. A D gene is named only where the DNA matches it firmly. Where a row states a size, it is once, few, many or the class of an expanded clone; other rows omit it.

D gene	V gene	J gene	clone size	CDR3 protein	CDR3 DNA
TRBD1	TRBV6-5	TRBJ1-1	NA	CASSLSGTGARTFF	TGTGCCAGCAGTCTGTCCGGGACAGGGGCCCGAACTTTCTTT
NA	TRBV27	TRBJ1-6	NA	CASSYGPGGNSPLHF	TGTGCCAGCAGTTACGGGCCCGGAGGGAATTCACCCCTCCACTTT
NA	TRBV4-1	TRBJ2-7	once	CASSQETGYYEQYF	TGCGCCAGCAGCCAAGAAACGGGATACTACGAGCAGTACTTC
TRBD2	TRBV18	TRBJ2-7	NA	CASSPGGGGRGAAYEQYF	TGTGCCAGCTCACCAGGAGGCGGGGGGCGGGGAGCCGCCTACGAGCAGTACTTC
TRBD1	TRBV6-5	TRBJ2-3	NA	CASSYGDRNTDTQYF	TGTGCCAGCAGTTATGGGGACAGGAACACAGATACGCAGTATTTT
NA	TRBV23-1	TRBJ1-4	NA	CASSQFRGLGEKLFF	TGCGCCAGCAGTCAATTCAGGGGTTTGGGGGAAAAACTGTTTTTT
NA	TRBV5-6	TRBJ1-1	NA	CASSAQGFDGFFAEAFF	TGTGCCAGCAGCGCACAGGGTTTCGATGGATTCTTCGCTGAAGCTTTCTTT
TRBD1	TRBV9	TRBJ1-5	NA	CASSPGGGINQPQHF	TGTGCCAGCAGCCCTGGAGGGGGCATCAATCAGCCCCAGCATTTT
TRBD2	TRBV7-2	TRBJ2-7	NA	CASSLTSAGLYEQYF	TGTGCCAGCAGCTTAACTAGCGCGGGACTCTACGAGCAGTACTTC
TRBD2	TRBV5-4	TRBJ2-5	NA	CASSLGASGGPGRQETQYF	TGTGCCAGCAGCTTGGGGGCTAGCGGGGGACCCGGTAGACAAGAGACCCAGTACTTC
NA	TRBV5-4	TRBJ2-7	NA	CASRPDRAGNEQYF	TGTGCCAGCAGACCAGACAGGGCGGGGAACGAGCAGTACTTC
NA	TRBV5-8	TRBJ2-5	NA	CASSLVGAGALRGAQYF	TGTGCCAGCAGCTTGGTAGGGGCGGGGGCCCTGAGAGGAGCCCAGTACTTC
NA	TRBV4-1	TRBJ2-2	NA	CASSQGLAFGHTGELFF	TGCGCCAGCAGCCAAGGTCTAGCTTTTGGGCACACCGGGGAGCTGTTTTTT
TRBD1	TRBV6-2/TRBV6-3	TRBJ2-1	NA	CASSPPTGGSYNEQFF	TGTGCCAGCAGCCCTCCGACAGGGGGCTCCTACAATGAGCAGTTCTTC
TRBD2	TRBV5-6	TRBJ2-2	many	CASSLPGLAGANTGELFF	TGTGCCAGCAGCTTGCCGGGACTAGCGGGTGCGAACACCGGGGAGCTGTTTTTT
NA	TRBV7-6	TRBJ1-3	few	CASSSWGTTPSGNTIYF	TGTGCCAGCAGCTCATGGGGGACAACACCCTCTGGAAACACCATATATTTT
TRBD1	TRBV7-2	TRBJ2-3	NA	CASSSQGAFTDTQYF	TGTGCCAGCAGCTCCCAGGGGGCGTTTACAGATACGCAGTATTTT
NA	TRBV6-5	TRBJ2-2	NA	CASSYLAPNTGELFF	TGTGCCAGCAGTTACTTAGCCCCTAACACCGGGGAGCTGTTTTTT
TRBD1	TRBV6-5	TRBJ1-6	NA	CASSSGTGDSPLHF	TGTGCCAGCAGTTCCGGGACAGGGGATTCACCCCTCCACTTT
NA	TRBV19	TRBJ1-2	NA	CASRRPGGRYGYTF	TGTGCCAGTAGGCGGCCGGGGGGAAGATATGGCTACACCTTC
TRBD2	TRBV27	TRBJ2-5	NA	CASSLWEGETQYF	TGTGCCAGCAGTTTATGGGAGGGGGAGACCCAGTACTTC
NA	TRBV21-1	TRBJ2-3	NA	CASSKVSAAPDTQYF	TGTGCCAGCAGCAAAGTGTCCGCTGCGCCAGATACGCAGTATTTT
TRBD1	TRBV25-1	TRBJ1-1	NA	CASSRQGGTEAFF	TGTGCCAGCAGCAGACAGGGTGGCACTGAAGCTTTCTTT
TRBD1	TRBV6-6	TRBJ1-2	NA	CASSYETGERIGYTF	TGTGCCAGCAGTTACGAGACAGGGGAGAGGATAGGCTACACCTTC
NA	TRBV30	TRBJ2-1	NA	CAWAEELYNEQFF	TGTGCCTGGGCCGAGGAACTTTACAATGAGCAGTTCTTC
TRBD1	TRBV27	TRBJ1-6	once	CASRTGDSPLHF	TGTGCCAGCAGGACAGGGGATTCACCCCTCCACTTT
TRBD2	TRBV23-1	TRBJ2-1	NA	CASSQASGGAKSIEQFF	TGCGCCAGCAGTCAGGCTAGCGGGGGGGCCAAATCGATTGAGCAGTTCTTC
TRBD1	TRBV7-2	TRBJ1-6	NA	CASSLGPQGDSPLHF	TGTGCCAGCAGCTTAGGGCCGCAGGGGGATTCACCCCTCCACTTT
NA	TRBV6-5	TRBJ1-5	NA	CASSYSYGVSNQPQHF	TGTGCCAGCAGTTACTCGTACGGGGTCAGCAATCAGCCCCAGCATTTT
NA	TRBV5-1	TRBJ1-1	NA	CASSLADRLEAFF	TGCGCCAGCAGCTTGGCCGACAGACTTGAAGCTTTCTTT
NA	TRBV15	TRBJ2-2	NA	CATSRDPEEGGGTGELFF	TGTGCCACCAGCCGAGACCCCGAAGAGGGGGGGGGTACCGGGGAGCTGTTTTTT
NA	TRBV6-5	TRBJ1-2	NA	CASSYSPDTGFGYTF	TGTGCCAGCAGTTACTCTCCGGACACCGGGTTCGGCTACACCTTC
TRBD2	TRBV2	TRBJ2-1	NA	CASSGPGLAGYNEQFF	TGTGCCAGCAGTGGCCCGGGACTAGCAGGCTACAATGAGCAGTTCTTC
TRBD1	TRBV7-9	TRBJ1-2	NA	CASSPIGQGGHGYTF	TGTGCCAGCAGCCCCATAGGACAGGGAGGCCATGGCTACACCTTC
NA	TRBV19	TRBJ1-4	NA	CASSKSYRGGEEKLFF	TGTGCCAGTAGTAAAAGTTATCGAGGGGGAGAAGAAAAACTGTTTTTT
NA	TRBV6-5	TRBJ1-2	NA	CASSYTGNYGYTF	TGTGCCAGCAGTTACACAGGCAACTATGGCTACACCTTC
TRBD1	TRBV5-1	TRBJ2-2	NA	CASSNPGTGKTGELFF	TGCGCCAGCAGCAATCCCGGGACAGGGAAAACCGGGGAGCTGTTTTTT
NA	TRBV29-1	TRBJ1-2	NA	CSVEVTGETF	TGCAGCGTTGAGGTCACAGGCGAAACCTTC
TRBD1	TRBV30	TRBJ1-1	NA	CAWRGQGSTEAFF	TGTGCCTGGAGGGGACAGGGGAGCACTGAAGCTTTCTTT
TRBD1	TRBV11-2	TRBJ2-3	NA	CASSVGTGNLISTDTQYF	TGTGCCAGCAGCGTAGGGACAGGGAATCTGATTAGCACAGATACGCAGTATTTT
NA	TRBV24-1	TRBJ2-2	once	CATASGTSSGELFF	TGTGCCACCGCTTCCGGGACATCCTCCGGGGAGCTGTTTTTT
TRBD2	TRBV7-3	TRBJ2-2	once	CASSPGPPRGDTGELFF	TGTGCCAGCAGCCCGGGACCCCCGCGGGGGGACACCGGGGAGCTGTTTTTT
TRBD1	TRBV7-9	TRBJ1-2	NA	CASSQTTGNDGYTF	TGTGCCAGCAGCCAGACGACAGGGAACGATGGCTACACCTTC
TRBD2	TRBV3-1/TRBV3-2	TRBJ2-3	once	CASGPRQPSGGADTQYF	TGTGCCAGCGGACCTCGTCAGCCTAGCGGGGGGGCAGATACGCAGTATTTT
TRBD1	TRBV7-2	TRBJ1-1	NA	CASSLRTGAMNTEAFF	TGTGCCAGCAGCCTCAGGACAGGGGCAATGAACACTGAAGCTTTCTTT
TRBD1	TRBV5-1	TRBJ2-5	NA	CASSLAPGGVETQYF	TGCGCCAGCAGCTTGGCCCCAGGGGGCGTGGAGACCCAGTACTTC
TRBD1	TRBV7-2	TRBJ1-6	NA	CASSSRTGGDSPLHF	TGTGCCAGCAGCTCCCGGACAGGGGGAGACTCACCCCTCCACTTT
NA	TRBV13	TRBJ2-3	NA	CASSLGGGWGGDTQYF	TGTGCCAGCAGCTTAGGCGGGGGTTGGGGTGGAGATACGCAGTATTTT
NA	TRBV5-1	TRBJ1-6	NA	CASSLGGSDNSPLHF	TGCGCCAGCAGCTTAGGGGGAAGTGACAATTCACCCCTCCACTTT
NA	TRBV3-1/TRBV3-2	TRBJ1-4	NA	CASSQATDASFYATNEKLFF	TGTGCCAGCAGCCAAGCGACAGACGCCTCTTTTTATGCAACTAATGAAAAACTGTTTTTT
TRBD2	TRBV3-1/TRBV3-2	TRBJ2-5	once	CASSLLRTSEETQYF	TGTGCCAGCAGCCTATTGAGGACTAGCGAAGAGACCCAGTACTTC
TRBD1	TRBV28	TRBJ2-3	NA	CASSSGQAARTDTQYF	TGTGCCAGCAGTTCGGGACAGGCCGCTCGGACAGATACGCAGTATTTT
NA	TRBV30	TRBJ1-6	NA	CAWSVLDLVSPNSPLHF	TGTGCCTGGAGTGTACTAGATCTGGTCAGCCCAAATTCACCCCTCCACTTT
TRBD2	TRBV14	TRBJ2-3	NA	CASSQDIAGRDTQYF	TGTGCCAGCAGCCAAGATATAGCGGGGCGAGATACGCAGTATTTT
TRBD1	TRBV5-1	TRBJ1-2	NA	CASSPKGDRGFYGYTF	TGCGCCAGCAGCCCGAAGGGGGACAGGGGGTTCTATGGCTACACCTTC
TRBD1	TRBV7-8	TRBJ1-2	NA	CASSASGQGYGYTF	TGTGCCAGCAGCGCAAGCGGACAGGGATATGGCTACACCTTC
NA	TRBV5-8	TRBJ2-7	medium-sized	CASRNSRSYEQYF	TGTGCCAGCAGGAACTCCAGGTCCTACGAGCAGTACTTC
NA	TRBV5-5	TRBJ1-5	NA	CASSLHSPSNQPQHF	TGTGCCAGCAGCTTGCACAGCCCTAGCAATCAGCCCCAGCATTTT
TRBD1	TRBV5-4	TRBJ1-1	NA	CAGELDGRNRGVPEAFF	TGTGCCGGCGAGTTAGATGGGCGAAACAGGGGGGTCCCTGAAGCTTTCTTT
NA	TRBV3-1/TRBV3-2	TRBJ2-7	NA	CASSQDSGNYEQYF	TGTGCCAGCAGCCAAGATTCAGGGAACTACGAGCAGTACTTC